By sample fraction, the clone carrying this TCR gamma chain is medium-sized (0.01 to 0.1%). Trimming cost V 4 bases and J 2 bases; bases outside gene matches: 8. This CDR3 comprises 18 residues. Germline assignment: CDR1 GITISATS and CDR2 ISYDGTV (reference sequence). TCRdb used CATT to re-call clones from the reads. The sample contains 1,500 or so gamma-chain clones, roughly 2.9% of which appear only once. The sample is drawn from a study of gamma-delta chains in newborns, infants, children. As for the study in general: Innate gammadelta T cells reportedly expand polyclonally right after birth, driven by microbial exposure, per the title.

This TCR derives from a child who was a newborn, infant or young child, either healthy, febrile or measles-vaccinated (not recorded which). This chain joins TRGV9 and TRGJP. The specimen was blood. The CDR3 sequence: CALWDLYRQELGKKIKVF. The CDR3 bases are TGTGCCTTGTGGGATCTTTATAGGCAAGAGTTGGGCAAAAAAATCAAGGTATTT.